This T cell receptor (beta chain) originates from a study of T cells after yellow fever vaccination. Broader study findings: Weaker overall, the secondary response nonetheless peaked faster (day 5 versus 15). Clones that expanded after primary vaccination mostly reappeared after the booster (nearly 98% CD4, 80% to 90% CD8).

Trimming left V 0 bases short and J 0 bases short, with 14 bases between. The length of the CDR3 is 18 residues. Germline V gives CDR1 LGHNA, CDR2 YSLEER. TCR cDNA was made by 5'RACE template switching, adding a universal primer site and UMIs. TCRdb redid the calling of the 5' RACE reads with MiXCR, one entry per CDR3 protein. Of roughly 85,000 distinct CDR3 sequences listed, less than 15% were seen once; the top ten hold just under 25%. This clonotype was recorded a few times. The chain couples TRBV4-3 to TRBJ2-2; either TRBD1 or TRBD2 may fit D (7 bases each). Here the sequenced sample was CD8+ T cells not binding an NS4B(214-222) dextramer, sorted from PBMCs, taken roughly 20 days after the first yellow fever vaccination. The receptor's source is a man between 18 and 29 years old who received the YFV17D yellow fever vaccine. The CDR3 protein is CASSQEGGGQSNTGELFF. The CDR3 bases are TGCGCCAGCAGCCAAGAAGGGGGGGGACAGTCGAACACCGGGGAGCTGTTTTTT.